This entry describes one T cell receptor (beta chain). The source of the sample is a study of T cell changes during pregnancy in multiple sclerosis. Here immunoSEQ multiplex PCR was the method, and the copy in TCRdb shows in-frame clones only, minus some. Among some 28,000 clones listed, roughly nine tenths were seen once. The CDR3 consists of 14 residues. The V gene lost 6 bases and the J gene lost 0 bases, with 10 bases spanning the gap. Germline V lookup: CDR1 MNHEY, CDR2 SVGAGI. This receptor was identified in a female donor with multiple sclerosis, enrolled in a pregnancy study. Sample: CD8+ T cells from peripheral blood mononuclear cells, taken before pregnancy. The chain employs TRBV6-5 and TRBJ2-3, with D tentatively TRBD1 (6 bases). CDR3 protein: CASRTGFSTDTQYF. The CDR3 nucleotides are TGTGCCAGCAGGACAGGATTTAGCACAGATACGCAGTATTTT.